This T cell receptor (beta chain) originates from a study of shared clonotypes between healthy human individuals (dated by TCRdb to the early 2020s). A note on the overall study: The cohort comprised a couple of women and a few men aged 18 to 49 years. To estimate repertoire size and how much clonotype sharing occurs between individuals, the study deeply sequenced the blood TCR repertoires of a handful of healthy adults. To increase sequencing depth and limit assay-specific biases, different laboratories used diverse techniques to prepare libraries and sequence TCR repertoires. For each donor, CD4 naive and CD4 memory were each run on three plates, CD8 naive on two plates, and CD8 memory on one plate. Between about 0.9 and 8.9 billion PBMCs per donor were obtained by leukapheresis.

Results and caveats for the whole study, not just this receptor: Even with the large sequencing depth, rarefaction of the sorted-subset datasets indicated that sequencing was incomplete. Naive subsets generally had larger estimated clonotype richness than memory subsets did. Higher generation probabilities were observed for clonotypes shared by all four sorted-subset donors than for non-shared clonotypes. When four donors were compared, the shared fraction of clonotypes was around 5% for naive CD4, about 4% for naive CD8, about 2.5% for memory CD4, and approximately 0.4% for memory CD8. Because the study included only a small number of donors, the genetic and exposure-history diversity represented was limited. Sampling was restricted to blood, and TCR repertoires in tissues likely differ from the TCR repertoires found in blood. Based on pairwise subsampling, the degree of clonotype sharing among donors was expected to be affected by sequencing depth.

As encoded in the germline V gene, CDR1 is KGHSH while CDR2 is LQKENI. Between the V and J ends, shortened by 4 bases and 0 bases respectively, the junction contains 9 bases. The CDR3, from cysteine to phenylalanine, totals 14 residues. The DNA shown is the 42-base CDR3, in frame from base 1. The donors were healthy, HIV-negative adults with no recently reported acute infections or vaccinations. All donors were Caucasian adults living in Nashville, Tennessee, USA. CD4+ T cells were enriched through magnetic negative selection, after which naive cells were positively selected on CD45RA and the remaining negative fraction served as the memory subset. After blood collection by leukapheresis, PBMCs were isolated using Ficoll-Histopaque density gradient centrifugation and then cryopreserved in the vapor phase of liquid nitrogen. Analytical flow cytometry was used to check the purity and quantity of every magnetically sorted T cell population. From each sorted fraction, genomic DNA was isolated and quantified by UV absorbance on a Nanodrop 2000c.

With regard to this clone: What antigen it recognizes has not been identified. The record has no base qualities; no much larger clone is one base away.

Using the deep immunoSEQ assay, multiplex PCR amplified TCR CDR3 regions from genomic DNA. Extracted genomic DNA from each cell subset was spread evenly across all wells of several immunoSEQ 96-well plates, with each plate serving as a replicate. Each replicate PCR for sorted subsets received about 220 ng genomic DNA, equal to around 32,000 T cell genomes. The purified libraries were quantified using a Qubit 3.0 fluorometer, sized with a Bioanalyzer 2100, and then quantified again using the KAPA Library Quantification kit. A separate single-read 150-cycle Illumina NextSeq 550 flow cell was used to sequence each immunoSEQ 96-well plate. Per the original workflow: The immunoSEQ output contained only junctional sequences without quality scores, so filtering could not match that applied to full-length reads. To assign V/J genes and CDR3, sequences were annotated using PyIR, a Python wrapper for IgBLAST v1.9, with IMGT germline references. Any read was removed if the V/J assignment was weak (E-value above 1e-6), the CDR3 was missing, or the read contained stop codons, out-of-frame junctions, or ambiguous translated residues. V3J clonotypes were defined as sequences sharing the same inferred V gene, J gene, and CDR3 amino acid sequence. Percentage overlap between repertoires was calculated by dividing the number of shared unique clonotypes by the size of the smaller repertoire. RTK rarefaction, the Chao1 estimator, and Recon v2.1 estimates of unobserved clonotypes were used to assess repertoire richness. For all TCRbeta clonotypes obtained by the gDNA method from a handful of donors, generation probabilities were computed with OLGA. Drawn from immuneACCESS, this table holds only the in-frame rearrangements with V and J called that TCRdb kept. Clones are partly lost; checked studies trace under half to an unresolved V gene and leave the rest unexplained. V, J and clone size derive from that table, while D and trimming were established from the DNA sequence. A total of under 1,100,000 clones appear in this sample, 65% to 80% of them only once. Together, the top ten hold about 1.5% of the sample.

Sequencing was carried out using memory CD4+ T cells sorted from blood. Sample cell subset or site, as interpreted from the label and publication: CD45RA-negative fraction. The V and J segments used are TRBV18 and TRBJ1-2, with no confident D gene call. This clonotype was sampled from a man between 18 and 35 years old in good health. The CDR3 amino acid sequence is: CASSRGLANYGYTF. The DNA sequence reads TGTGCCAGCTCACGAGGATTAGCTAACTATGGCTACACCTTC.